This TCR beta chain comes out of a study of cytomegalovirus exposure and HLA in healthy donors. For the study at large: The 95 to 150 validation repertoires used the same platform as the 666 first-cohort repertoires, a later analysis reported.

V lost 2 bases and J lost 6, with 17 bases in between. This CDR3 spans 16 amino acids. In germline, CDR1 is MGHRA, CDR2 YSYEKL. With respect to this clone: What it binds is not known.

Notes on the study in general: Among TCR beta chains, those listed as cytomegalovirus-associated numbered 164.

The repertoire was sequenced with immunoSEQ multiplex PCR; TCRdb's copy has only in-frame clones and lacks some. The table has around 300,000 clones, just over 85% seen once; the top ten hold about 1%. This sequence originates from a woman aged 18 to 35 in good health and CMV-seronegative. The sequenced sample consisted of PBMCs. The rearrangement links TRBV4-1 to TRBJ1-5; tentatively, D is TRBD1 (6 bases). CDR3 sequence: CASSQNPAGVVQPQHF. DNA for the CDR3: TGCGCCAGCAGCCAAAACCCAGCAGGGGTTGTTCAGCCCCAGCATTTT.